This TCR beta chain was documented in a study of T cells in Graves' hyperthyroidism and ophthalmopathy. Overall study results and limits: Blood also held most thyroid clonotypes expanded beyond 0.001.

Amplification targeted TCR beta CDR3 regions from RNA transcripts. TCR CDR3 regions were first amplified by RT-PCR with HTBI primers. One entry per CDR3 protein, called by TCRdb with MiXCR from the multiplex PCR reads. The data hold a few hundred thousand distinct CDR3 sequences, with roughly 15% observed a single time. The CDR3 extends over 15 amino acids. The V end was cut by 0 bases, the J end by 2 bases, with 11 bases between. CDR1 is LGHDT, CDR2 YNNKEL, per germline (reference sequence). The source of the PBMCs was less than 12 ml of fresh peripheral blood. This clonotype was recorded at least ten times. The antigen is not known.

The source is a woman in her late teens or twenties with Graves' ophthalmopathy. The chain carries TRBV3-1 and TRBJ2-7, with D possibly being TRBD1 or TRBD2 (5 bases each). Sequencing used blood. CDR3 nucleotides: TGTGCCAGCAGCCAAGACTATTGGGGGACCTACGAGCAGTACTTC. Translation gives CASSQDYWGTYEQYF.